A selection of T cell receptor beta chains follows, all from one sample in a study of T cell responses to AZD1222 COVID-19 vaccine. The repertoire was sequenced with immunoSEQ multiplex PCR; TCRdb's copy has only in-frame clones and lacks some. The sample shows over 150,000 clones, about 87% of them seen only once. The sequencing used peripheral blood, collected on day 0 of AZD1222 vaccination. These receptors originate from an adult in good health. The CDR3 runs from the conserved cysteine through the conserved F or W. The order of the fields is J gene, D gene, clone size, V gene, CDR3 protein, CDR3 DNA. The D gene is left open where the match is weak. Only part of the rows carry a size: once, few, many, or a class if the clone is expanded.

j_call: TRBJ2-1
d_call: NA
clone_size: NA
v_call: TRBV4-3
cdr3_aa: CASSQEGGRRGTFHEQFF
cdr3_nt: TGCGCCAGCAGCCAAGAAGGGGGCCGGCGGGGGACGTTCCATGAGCAGTTCTTC

j_call: TRBJ1-6
d_call: TRBD1
clone_size: NA
v_call: TRBV28
cdr3_aa: CASQSGQGVSPLHF
cdr3_nt: TGTGCCAGTCAATCCGGACAGGGGGTCTCACCCCTCCACTTT

j_call: TRBJ2-2
d_call: NA
clone_size: NA
v_call: TRBV6-1
cdr3_aa: CASSAGGSRNTGELFF
cdr3_nt: TGTGCCAGCAGTGCGGGGGGCAGCCGGAACACCGGGGAGCTGTTTTTT

j_call: TRBJ2-3
d_call: NA
clone_size: NA
v_call: TRBV6-5
cdr3_aa: CASTQRGLHTQYF
cdr3_nt: TGTGCCAGCACCCAACGGGGGCTACATACGCAGTATTTT

j_call: TRBJ2-7
d_call: TRBD1
clone_size: NA
v_call: TRBV5-4
cdr3_aa: CASSRRQGVDEQYF
cdr3_nt: TGTGCCAGCAGCCGTAGACAGGGTGTTGACGAGCAGTACTTC

j_call: TRBJ1-2
d_call: NA
clone_size: NA
v_call: TRBV4-3
cdr3_aa: CASSQVGQNYGYTF
cdr3_nt: TGCGCCAGCAGCCAAGTAGGTCAGAACTATGGCTACACCTTC

j_call: TRBJ2-1
d_call: TRBD1
clone_size: NA
v_call: TRBV15
cdr3_aa: CATSRGQGSYNEQFF
cdr3_nt: TGTGCCACCAGCAGAGGACAGGGCTCCTACAATGAGCAGTTCTTC

j_call: TRBJ2-1
d_call: NA
clone_size: NA
v_call: TRBV20-1
cdr3_aa: CSAPFYNEQFF
cdr3_nt: TGCAGTGCTCCGTTTTACAATGAGCAGTTCTTC

j_call: TRBJ2-7
d_call: TRBD2
clone_size: once
v_call: TRBV5-1
cdr3_aa: CASSLLGGTSYEQYF
cdr3_nt: TGCGCCAGCAGCTTGCTCGGGGGGACCTCCTACGAGCAGTACTTC

j_call: TRBJ1-2
d_call: TRBD1
clone_size: NA
v_call: TRBV6-5
cdr3_aa: CASTPDRANYGYTF
cdr3_nt: TGTGCCAGCACCCCGGACAGGGCAAACTATGGCTACACCTTC

j_call: TRBJ2-5
d_call: TRBD2
clone_size: NA
v_call: TRBV7-9
cdr3_aa: CASSLAAQRGGLGETQYF
cdr3_nt: TGTGCCAGCAGCTTAGCAGCCCAGCGGGGGGGCCTCGGGGAGACCCAGTACTTC

j_call: TRBJ1-6
d_call: NA
clone_size: NA
v_call: TRBV7-9
cdr3_aa: CASSSPGGEGSYNSPLHF
cdr3_nt: TGTGCCAGCAGCTCCCCAGGAGGGGAAGGCTCCTATAATTCACCCCTCCACTTT

j_call: TRBJ1-4
d_call: TRBD1
clone_size: NA
v_call: TRBV7-9
cdr3_aa: CASSKGTGFEKLFF
cdr3_nt: TGTGCCAGCAGCAAAGGGACAGGGTTTGAAAAACTGTTTTTT

j_call: TRBJ1-6
d_call: NA
clone_size: NA
v_call: TRBV25-1
cdr3_aa: CASSDQGTYSPLHF
cdr3_nt: TGTGCCAGCAGTGACCAGGGGACTTATTCACCCCTCCACTTT

j_call: TRBJ1-3
d_call: TRBD1
clone_size: NA
v_call: TRBV5-1
cdr3_aa: CASSLQGASGNTIYF
cdr3_nt: TGCGCCAGCAGCTTACAGGGGGCCTCTGGAAACACCATATATTTT

j_call: TRBJ1-2
d_call: NA
clone_size: NA
v_call: TRBV27
cdr3_aa: CASTRQVSSRSYTF
cdr3_nt: TGTGCCAGCACGCGCCAGGTATCCAGCAGGAGCTACACCTTC

j_call: TRBJ1-2
d_call: NA
clone_size: NA
v_call: TRBV7-2
cdr3_aa: CASSRDGFYGYTF
cdr3_nt: TGTGCCAGCAGCCGCGACGGATTCTATGGCTACACCTTC

j_call: TRBJ2-7
d_call: TRBD2
clone_size: NA
v_call: TRBV4-3
cdr3_aa: CASSQDLGVRGSTYEQYF
cdr3_nt: TGCGCCAGCAGCCAAGACCTTGGAGTGCGGGGGAGTACCTACGAGCAGTACTTC

j_call: TRBJ2-6
d_call: NA
clone_size: once
v_call: TRBV9
cdr3_aa: CASSVGGTGANVLTF
cdr3_nt: TGTGCCAGCAGCGTAGGAGGGACTGGGGCCAACGTCCTGACTTTC

j_call: TRBJ2-7
d_call: TRBD1
clone_size: NA
v_call: TRBV7-2
cdr3_aa: CASSSGQGSGEQYF
cdr3_nt: TGTGCCAGCAGCTCTGGACAGGGTTCGGGCGAGCAGTACTTC

j_call: TRBJ1-2
d_call: NA
clone_size: once
v_call: TRBV7-2
cdr3_aa: CASSRGVDGYTF
cdr3_nt: TGTGCCAGCAGCAGAGGGGTAGATGGCTACACCTTC

j_call: TRBJ2-1
d_call: NA
clone_size: once
v_call: TRBV7-2
cdr3_aa: CASSFSASEQFF
cdr3_nt: TGTGCCAGCAGCTTCTCGGCCTCCGAGCAGTTCTTC